The 28 T cell receptor beta chains listed next were all sequenced from one sample in a study of control samples from healthy donors and cancer patients. Assay: immunoSEQ multiplex PCR; the TCRdb copy retains only in-frame clones and omits some. The sample lists tens of thousands of clones; roughly 87% were seen once. The sequenced material came from blood. The receptors here all came from a woman in her 50s in good health.

This sequence joins TRBV6-6 and TRBJ1-2, with 7 bases fitting TRBD1. The trim removed 6 bases at V and 5 bases at J, leaving 9 bases unmatched. The CDR3 has 14 amino acids. The germline gives CDR1 MNHNY, CDR2 SVGAGI (reference sequence). In DNA, the CDR3 is TGTGCCAGCAGACCCGACAGGGAGTGGTATGGCTACACCTTC. The encoded protein is CASRPDREWYGYTF.

The J gene is TRBJ2-3, the V gene TRBV7-9; 8 positions agree with TRBD1. Looked up from germline, CDR1 is SEHNR and CDR2 is FQNEAQ (reference sequence). V lost 5 bases to trimming and J lost 2 bases; unmatched junction nucleotides: 6. The CDR3 runs to 15 residues. The CDR3 spells CASSRRQGPTDTQYF. The CDR3 bases are TGTGCCAGCAGCCGCAGACAGGGGCCCACAGATACGCAGTATTTT.

This clone came up a few times. The chain couples TRBV3-1 (or the pseudogene TRBV3-2) to TRBJ1-1, with a weak D call TRBD1 (5 bases). The CDR3 is 16 residues long. V lost 0 bases to trimming and J lost 1 base, with 12 bases between them. Germline V lookup: CDR1 LGHDT, CDR2 YNNKEL (reference sequence). The DNA for the CDR3 is TGTGCCAGCAGCCAAGATCGGTGGCAGGGGAACACTGAAGCTTTCTTT. This encodes CASSQDRWQGNTEAFF.

V is TRBV3-1 (or the pseudogene TRBV3-2) and J is TRBJ1-2; D unresolved. The CDR3 spans 15 residues. Germline lookup yields CDR1 LGHDT and CDR2 YNNKEL (reference sequence). V was pared by 3 bases and J by 8 bases, with 19 bases between. The CDR3 sequence is CASSQSTVSISGYTF. The CDR3 nucleotides are TGTGCCAGCAGCCAGTCGACTGTTTCTATTAGCGGCTACACCTTC.

This chain connects TRBV2 to TRBJ2-5; D gene uncertain. Trimming left V 4 bases short and J 5 bases short, with 11 bases between. Germline CDR1 and CDR2: SNHLY and FYNNEI. CDR3 size: 13 residues. This CDR3 is CASSVGQKETQYF. Here the CDR3 DNA reads TGTGCCAGCAGTGTCGGTCAGAAGGAGACCCAGTACTTC.

V usage is TRBV6-5 and J usage is TRBJ2-7; a possible D gene is TRBD2 (6 bases). Per germline, CDR1 MNHEY and CDR2 SVGAGI. The CDR3 spans 13 residues. V was clipped by 7 bases and J by 4 bases, with 14 bases between them. The CDR3 DNA sequence: TGTGCCAGCAAACATGGCGGGATATACGAGCAGTACTTC. Its translation is CASKHGGIYEQYF.

The chain combines TRBV10-3 with TRBJ1-2, with a tentative D call TRBD1 (5 bases). Trimming pared 8 bases from V and 4 bases from J, leaving 14 bases between. CDR3 length equals 13 residues. Germline V gene lookup returns CDR1 ENHRY and CDR2 SYGVKD. This CDR3 reads CAIGAGITYGYTF. CDR3 coding DNA: TGTGCCATCGGGGCAGGGATAACCTATGGCTACACCTTC.

V gene TRBV5-1 combines with J gene TRBJ2-7; TRBD2 agrees at 8 bases. This CDR3 contains 14 residues. Per germline, CDR1 SGHRS and CDR2 YFSETQ. V shed 0 bases and J 5 bases; nucleotides not matched to a gene: 4. The CDR3 DNA is TGCGCCAGCAGCTTGGAAGCGGGAGACGACGAGCAGTACTTC. Amino acids: CASSLEAGDDEQYF.

This rearrangement joins TRBV5-1 to TRBJ2-5; 7 nucleotides align to TRBD2. The CDR3 has 15 amino acids. From germline, CDR1 is SGHRS and CDR2 YFSETQ. The V and J ends lost 0 bases and 5 bases, in that order; junction bases with no gene match: 7. DNA for the CDR3: TGCGCCAGCAGCTTGGGGGCTAGCGGAGGGGAGACCCAGTACTTC. Translation: CASSLGASGGETQYF.

CDR3 loop: CASSSLFTTGMGTEAFF. CDR3 nucleotides: TGTGCCAGCAGTTCGCTATTTACGACAGGGATGGGCACTGAAGCTTTCTTT. The chain links TRBV27 to TRBJ1-1; 7 bases map to TRBD1. V trimming: 4 bases; J trimming: 4 bases; junction bases outside the gene matches: 15. Germline CDR1 MNHEY, CDR2 SMNVEV (reference sequence). This CDR3 spans 17 amino acids.

This chain links TRBV12-5 with TRBJ2-7; D remains unclear. The V end lost 4 bases, the J end lost 2 bases, and 12 bases lay between the germline ends. The CDR3 has 14 amino acids. Germline lookup yields CDR1 LGHNT and CDR2 FRNRAP. CDR3 in amino acids: CASGSIRGTYEQYF. CDR3 coding DNA: TGTGCTAGTGGTTCTATTAGAGGAACCTACGAGCAGTACTTC.

The CDR3 region has the DNA TGTGCCAGCAGCTGGACAGGAGACAATCAGCCCCAGCATTTT. Amino acid sequence: CASSWTGDNQPQHF. The rearrangement links TRBV7-9 to TRBJ1-5; 7 nucleotides align to TRBD1. V was clipped by 4 bases and J by 3 bases; unmatched bases: 3. This CDR3 has 14 amino acids. CDR1 SEHNR and CDR2 FQNEAQ come from the germline V gene (reference sequence). Combining the CDR3 with reference TRBV7-9 and TRBJ1-5 gives the whole variable domain DTGVSQNPRHKITKRGQNVTFRCDPISEHNRLYWYRQTLGQGPEFLTYFQNEAQLEKSRLLSDRFSAERPKGSFSTLEIQRTEQGDSAMYLCASSWTGDNQPQHFGDGTRLSIL.

The gene calls are TRBV7-3 and TRBJ1-6; no reliable D call. Trimming took off 0 bases at V and 10 bases at J, with 10 bases between the two ends. This CDR3 region has 14 residues. Per the germline V gene, CDR1 is SGHTA and CDR2 is FQGTGA. The CDR3 reads CASSLTIRGSPLHF. The CDR3 nucleotides read TGTGCCAGCAGCTTAACGATCCGGGGATCACCCCTCCACTTT.

V and J are TRBV4-1 and TRBJ2-1; 9 nucleotides align to TRBD2. Germline trimming cut 4 bases from V and 0 bases from J; bases unmatched to any gene: 7. The CDR3 totals 17 residues. Germline-derived CDR1 and CDR2 are MGHRA and YSYEKL. CDR3 bases: TGCGCCAGCAGCCCCGGACTAGCGCAAAGCTCCTACAATGAGCAGTTCTTC. Its protein product is CASSPGLAQSSYNEQFF.

The rearrangement links TRBV30 to TRBJ1-1; D is perhaps TRBD1 (5 bases). There are 13 residues in the CDR3. Germline CDR1 and CDR2: GTSNPN and SVGIG (reference sequence). Trimming stripped 4 bases from V and 4 bases from J, with 13 bases between. The CDR3, as DNA: TGTGCCTGGACCCTCCAAGGGGTCACTGAAGCTTTCTTT. This translates into CAWTLQGVTEAFF.

A word on this clone: The sample carries other DNA sequences with the same CDR3. The chain carries TRBV6-1 and TRBJ1-2; possible D gene TRBD1, 6 bases. Per the germline V gene, CDR1 is MNHNS and CDR2 is SASEGT. Between the trimmed V and J ends, which lost 2 bases and 2 bases, there was a span of 6 bases. This CDR3 region has 13 residues. Here the CDR3 DNA reads TGTGCCAGCAGTGAACAGGGGAACTATGGCTACACCTTC. This sequence encodes CASSEQGNYGYTF.

V usage is TRBV3-1 (or the pseudogene TRBV3-2) and J usage is TRBJ2-2; D remains ambiguous. This CDR3 is built from 12 residues. V dropped 8 bases and J dropped 5 bases, with 9 bases sitting between them. Germline lookup yields CDR1 LGHDT and CDR2 YNNKEL (reference sequence). CDR3 bases: TGTGCCAGCGGGCAACCGACCGGGGAGCTGTTTTTT. As protein: CASGQPTGELFF.

V usage is TRBV15 and J usage is TRBJ2-5; perhaps TRBD2 as D (5 bases). The CDR3 is 12 residues long. The V and J ends lost 0 bases and 7 bases respectively, with 6 bases between them. Germline CDR1 and CDR2: LNHNV and YYDKDF (reference sequence). The CDR3 region is CATSRDEGTQYF. The CDR3 DNA sequence: TGTGCCACCAGCAGAGATGAGGGGACCCAGTACTTC.

This rearrangement joins TRBV19 to TRBJ2-2; TRBD2 agrees at 8 bases. V was clipped by 7 bases and J by 2 bases; unmatched bases: 6. The CDR3 length is 15 residues. Germline V gives CDR1 LNHDA, CDR2 SQIVND (reference sequence). CDR3 sequence reads: CASTIAGSNTGELFF. The CDR3 DNA sequence: TGTGCCAGTACAATAGCGGGAAGTAACACCGGGGAGCTGTTTTTT.

V is TRBV19 and J is TRBJ2-1; 12 bases map to TRBD2. Per germline, CDR1 LNHDA and CDR2 SQIVND (reference sequence). V was clipped by 4 bases and J by 10 bases; unmatched bases: 2. The length of the CDR3 is 13 residues. Written as DNA, the CDR3 is TGTGCCAGTAGTAGGACTAGCGGGATGGAGCAGTTCTTC. This translates into CASSRTSGMEQFF.

The DNA for the CDR3 is TGTGCCAGCAGCTTATCCGGGAGTTCCCACGAGCAGTACTTC. Translating it yields CASSLSGSSHEQYF. The V call is TRBV7-3, the J call TRBJ2-7; possible D gene TRBD2, 6 bases. The CDR3 sequence is 14 residues long. V gave up 2 bases and J gave up 5 bases, with 13 bases separating them. The germline V gene encodes CDR1 SGHTA and CDR2 FQGTGA. Using reference TRBV7-3 and TRBJ2-7 for the parts outside the CDR3, the full variable domain is GAGVSQTPSNKVTEKGKYVELRCDPISGHTALYWYRQSLGQGPEFLIYFQGTGAADDSGLPNDRFFAVRPEGSVSTLKIQRTERGDSAVYLCASSLSGSSHEQYFGPGTRLTVT.

In the case of this clone: The sample has other DNA sequences that encode this CDR3 too. In nucleotides, the CDR3 is TGCGCCAGCAGCCTTACTAGCGGCTCCTACGAGCAGTACTTC. It encodes CASSLTSGSYEQYF. The chain recombines TRBV5-1 with TRBJ2-7; TRBD2 matches 8 bases. CDR1 and CDR2 (germline): SGHRS, YFSETQ. The junction had 3 bases not matched to a gene; V was cut back by 4 bases and J by 0 bases. There are 14 residues in the CDR3.

The chain carries TRBV7-9 and TRBJ1-2; no firm D call. Deletions cut 3 bases from V and 5 bases from J, with 10 bases between. The CDR3 sequence is 13 residues long. The V gene's germline CDR1 is SEHNR and CDR2 FQNEAQ (reference sequence). CDR3 nucleotides: TGTGCCAGCAGCTTCAACGGTAGATATGGCTACACCTTC. Protein sequence: CASSFNGRYGYTF.

V usage is TRBV7-9 and J usage is TRBJ1-1; possible D gene TRBD1, 6 bases. This CDR3 comprises 15 residues. Germline-derived CDR1 and CDR2 are SEHNR and FQNEAQ (reference sequence). Deletions cut 5 bases from V and 1 base from J, with 14 bases between. The CDR3 loop reads CASSNPTGPNTEAFF. The CDR3 region has the DNA TGTGCCAGCAGCAATCCTACAGGGCCGAACACTGAAGCTTTCTTT.

The chain links TRBV11-2 to TRBJ1-1, with D unclear. The germline V gene has CDR1 SGHAT and CDR2 FQNNGV. V was clipped by 4 bases and J by 7 bases, with 16 bases between them. CDR3 size: 14 residues. CDR3 nucleotide sequence: TGTGCCAGCAGCTCAGGCGCCCGGCGCAATGAAGCTTTCTTT. It is translated as CASSSGARRNEAFF.

In its sample, this clone was seen a few times. The chain links TRBV9 to TRBJ2-7; 11 nucleotides align to TRBD2. The junction had 10 bases not matched to a gene; V was cut back by 4 bases and J by 1 base. Germline CDR1 reads SGDLS; CDR2 reads YYNGEE. The CDR3 has 17 amino acids. CDR3 protein: CASSPGSGTSGSYEQYF. The CDR3 coding sequence is TGTGCCAGCAGCCCCGGCTCTGGGACTAGCGGATCCTACGAGCAGTACTTC.

This clone appeared a single time. The chain recombines TRBV19 with TRBJ1-2; possible D gene TRBD1, 6 bases. Germline V gene data show CDR1 as LNHDA and CDR2 as SQIVND (reference sequence). This CDR3 has 17 residues. The V end was cut by 6 bases, the J end by 7 bases, with 27 bases between. CDR3 nucleotides: TGTGCCAGTAGAAACCCCCCAACCGGGACACTAAGGGGTGGCTACACCTTC. It is translated as CASRNPPTGTLRGGYTF. The entire variable domain, with the rest obtained from reference TRBV19 and TRBJ1-2, is as follows: DGGITQSPKYLFRKEGQNVTLSCEQNLNHDAMYWYRQDPGQGLRLIYYSQIVNDFQKGDIAEGYSVSREKKESFPLTVTSAQKNPTAFYLCASRNPPTGTLRGGYTFGSGTRLTVV.

The genes are TRBV28 and TRBJ1-2; maybe TRBD1 (5 bases). CDR3 size: 14 residues. Germline V gives CDR1 MDHEN, CDR2 SYDVKM. V gave up 5 bases and J gave up 8 bases, with 18 bases separating them. The CDR3 DNA reads as TGTGCCAGCAGTCAAGGGGCGGGCCCTCGAGGCTACACCTTC. This translates into CASSQGAGPRGYTF.